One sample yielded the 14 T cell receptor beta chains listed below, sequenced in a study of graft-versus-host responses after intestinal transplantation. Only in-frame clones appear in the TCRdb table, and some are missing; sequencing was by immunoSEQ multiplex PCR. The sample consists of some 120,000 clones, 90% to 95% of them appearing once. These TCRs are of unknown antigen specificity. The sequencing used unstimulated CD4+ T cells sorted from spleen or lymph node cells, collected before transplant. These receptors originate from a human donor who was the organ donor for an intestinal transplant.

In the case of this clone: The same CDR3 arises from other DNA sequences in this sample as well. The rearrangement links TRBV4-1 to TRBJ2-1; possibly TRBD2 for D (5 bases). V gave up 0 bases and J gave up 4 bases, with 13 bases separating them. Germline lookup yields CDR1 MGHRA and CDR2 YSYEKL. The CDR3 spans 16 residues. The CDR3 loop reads CASSQDRGSSYNEQFF. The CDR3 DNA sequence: TGCGCCAGCAGCCAAGATCGGGGTAGCAGTTACAATGAGCAGTTCTTC.

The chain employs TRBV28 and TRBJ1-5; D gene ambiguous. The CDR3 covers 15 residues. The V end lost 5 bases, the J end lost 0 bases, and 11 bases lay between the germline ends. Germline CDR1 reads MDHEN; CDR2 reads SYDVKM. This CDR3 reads CASSRRAYSNQPQHF. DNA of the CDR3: TGTGCCAGCAGTCGTCGGGCCTATAGCAATCAGCCCCAGCATTTT. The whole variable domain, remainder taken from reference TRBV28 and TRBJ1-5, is DVKVTQSSRYLVKRTGEKVFLECVQDMDHENMFWYRQDPGLGLRLIYFSYDVKMKEKGDIPEGYSVSREKKERFSLILESASTNQTSMYLCASSRRAYSNQPQHFGDGTRLSIL.

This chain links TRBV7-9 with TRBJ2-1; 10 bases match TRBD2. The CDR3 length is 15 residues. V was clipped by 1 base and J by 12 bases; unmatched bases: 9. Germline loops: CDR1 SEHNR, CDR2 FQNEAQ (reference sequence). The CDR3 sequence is CASSLGLAGVLRQFF. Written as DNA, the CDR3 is TGTGCCAGCAGCTTAGGTCTAGCGGGAGTATTGAGGCAGTTCTTC.

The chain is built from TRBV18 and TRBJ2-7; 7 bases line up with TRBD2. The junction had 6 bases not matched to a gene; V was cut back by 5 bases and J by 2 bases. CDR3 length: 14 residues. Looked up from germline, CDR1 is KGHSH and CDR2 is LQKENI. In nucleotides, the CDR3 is TGTGCCAGCTCATATACTAGCGACACCTACGAGCAGTACTTC. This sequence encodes CASSYTSDTYEQYF.

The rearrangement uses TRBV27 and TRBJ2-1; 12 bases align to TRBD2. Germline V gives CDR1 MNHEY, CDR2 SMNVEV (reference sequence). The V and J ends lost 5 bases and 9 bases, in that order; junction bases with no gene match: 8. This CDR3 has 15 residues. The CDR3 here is CASSALAGGPPEQFF. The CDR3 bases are TGTGCCAGCAGTGCCCTAGCGGGAGGGCCCCCTGAGCAGTTCTTC.

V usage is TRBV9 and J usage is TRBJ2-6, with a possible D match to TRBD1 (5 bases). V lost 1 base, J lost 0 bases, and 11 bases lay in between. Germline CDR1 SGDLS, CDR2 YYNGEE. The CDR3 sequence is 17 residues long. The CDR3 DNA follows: TGTGCCAGCAGCGTATTGGGCAGGGTCTCTGGGGCCAACGTCCTGACTTTC. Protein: CASSVLGRVSGANVLTF.

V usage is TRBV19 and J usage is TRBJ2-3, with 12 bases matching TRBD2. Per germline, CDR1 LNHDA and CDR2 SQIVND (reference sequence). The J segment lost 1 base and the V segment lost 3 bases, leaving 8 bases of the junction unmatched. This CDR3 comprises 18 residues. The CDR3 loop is CASSIATSGRGGTDTQYF. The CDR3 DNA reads TGTGCCAGTAGTATCGCGACTAGCGGGAGAGGGGGCACAGATACGCAGTATTTT.

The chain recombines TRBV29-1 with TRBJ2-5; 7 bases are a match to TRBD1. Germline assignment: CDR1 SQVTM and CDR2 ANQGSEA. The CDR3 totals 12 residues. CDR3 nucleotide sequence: TGCAGTTCGACAGGGTCCCAAGAGACCCAGTACTTC. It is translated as CSSTGSQETQYF.

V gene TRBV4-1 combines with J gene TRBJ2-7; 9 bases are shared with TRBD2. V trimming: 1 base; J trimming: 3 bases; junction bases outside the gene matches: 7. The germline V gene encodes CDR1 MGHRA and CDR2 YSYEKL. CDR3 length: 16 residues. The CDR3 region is CASSQGWAGGFYEQYF. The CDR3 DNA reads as TGCGCCAGCAGCCAAGGTTGGGCGGGAGGGTTCTACGAGCAGTACTTC.

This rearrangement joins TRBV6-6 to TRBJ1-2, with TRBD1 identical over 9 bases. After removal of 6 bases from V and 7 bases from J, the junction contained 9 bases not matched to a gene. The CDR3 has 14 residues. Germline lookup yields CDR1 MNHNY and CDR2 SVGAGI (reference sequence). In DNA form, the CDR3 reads TGTGCCAGCAGACCAACAGGGGGCTCGGCTGGCTACACCTTC. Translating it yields CASRPTGGSAGYTF.

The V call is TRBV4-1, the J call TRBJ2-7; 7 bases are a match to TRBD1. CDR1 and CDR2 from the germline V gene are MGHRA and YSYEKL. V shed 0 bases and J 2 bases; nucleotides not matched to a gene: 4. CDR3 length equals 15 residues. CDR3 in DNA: TGCGCCAGCAGCCAAGATTACAGGGGTGCCTACGAGCAGTACTTC. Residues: CASSQDYRGAYEQYF.

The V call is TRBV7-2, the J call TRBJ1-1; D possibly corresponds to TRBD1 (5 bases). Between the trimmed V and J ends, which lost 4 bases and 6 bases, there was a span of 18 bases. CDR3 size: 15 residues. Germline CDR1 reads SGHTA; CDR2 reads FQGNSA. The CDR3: CASSSNERGVAEAFF. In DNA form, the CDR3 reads TGTGCCAGCAGCTCCAACGAAAGGGGTGTCGCTGAAGCTTTCTTT.

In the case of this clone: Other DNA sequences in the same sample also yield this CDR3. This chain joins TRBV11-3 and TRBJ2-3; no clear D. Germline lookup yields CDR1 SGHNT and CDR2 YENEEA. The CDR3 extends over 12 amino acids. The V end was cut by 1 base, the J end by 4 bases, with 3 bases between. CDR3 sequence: CASSLAADTQYF. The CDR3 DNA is TGTGCCAGCAGCTTAGCAGCAGATACGCAGTATTTT. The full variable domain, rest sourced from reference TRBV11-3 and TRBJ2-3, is EAGVVQSPRYKIIEKKQPVAFWCNPISGHNTLYWYLQNLGQGPELLIRYENEEAVDDSQLPKDRFSAERLKGVDSTLKIQPAELGDSAVYLCASSLAADTQYFGPGTRLTVL.

The CDR3, as DNA: TGTGCTAGTGGTTCTGGACAGGGCGGAGAAAAACTGTTTTTT. As protein: CASGSGQGGEKLFF. This chain uses TRBV12-5 with TRBJ1-4; 8 bases agree with TRBD1. The CDR3 totals 14 residues. Germline CDR1 is LGHNT and CDR2 is FRNRAP. The ends lost 4 bases at V and 8 bases at J; junction bases unmatched: 6. Based on the CDR3 plus reference TRBV12-5 and TRBJ1-4, the full variable domain is DARVTQTPRHKVTEMGQEVTMRCQPILGHNTVFWYRQTMMQGLELLAYFRNRAPLDDSGMPKDRFSAEMPDATLATLKIQPSEPRDSAVYFCASGSGQGGEKLFFGSGTQLSVL.